These 26 T cell receptor beta chains originate from one sample sequenced in a study of blood T cells in healthy people across ages (dated by TCRdb to the mid-2010s). Library preparation was by 5' RACE. Sequencing relied on an Illumina HiSeq 2500. A second PCR of roughly 7 to 12 cycles was run with a J-beta primer mix and a sample-barcoded 5' primer. TCRdb redid the processing of the public reads, applying fastp at Q25 and MiXCR, and retained in-frame beta chains. Each CDR3 protein appears once, grouped with its most common genes and DNA. In all, the sample holds about 930,000 distinct CDR3 sequences, and almost 30% of those were seen once. Approximately 10% of the sample goes to the ten largest clones. This sample also belongs to another study, concerning T cells of mothers and their children.

The sample comprised blood. The receptor source for this set is a woman aged 40-49 years in good health.

This clonotype appeared a few times. The chain couples TRBV28 to TRBJ2-1; no definite D call. The CDR3 length is 16 residues. Germline V CDR1 and CDR2: MDHEN, SYDVKM. Trimming pared 3 bases from V and 4 bases from J, leaving 16 bases between. CDR3 protein: CASSLSHLKIYNEQFF. The CDR3 DNA sequence: TGTGCCAGCAGTTTGTCGCACTTAAAGATTTACAATGAGCAGTTCTTC.

J is TRBJ2-5 and V is TRBV2, with no clear D. Trimming cost V 4 bases and J 6 bases, with 6 bases left between them. Per the germline V gene, CDR1 is SNHLY and CDR2 is FYNNEI. The CDR3 is made up of 11 amino acids. The CDR3 here is CASSGEKTQYF. CDR3 nucleotide sequence: TGTGCCAGCAGTGGTGAGAAGACCCAGTACTTC.

This sequence joins TRBV29-1 and TRBJ1-2, with D hard to call. Per germline, CDR1 SQVTM and CDR2 ANQGSEA. V gave up 6 bases and J gave up 5 bases, with 19 bases separating them. This CDR3 spans 14 amino acids. The CDR3 here is CSVGAMGIEYGYTF. The CDR3 coding sequence is TGCAGCGTGGGAGCTATGGGGATAGAATATGGCTACACCTTC.

This clonotype was detected only a few times. This could be a read error, since a much larger clone is one nucleotide away. This rearrangement joins TRBV29-1 to TRBJ2-4; tentative D call: TRBD2 (5 bases). From germline, CDR1 is SQVTM and CDR2 ANQGSEA. V lost 5 bases and J lost 13, with 18 bases in between. The CDR3 consists of 12 residues. The CDR3 here is CSVYEGYNEQYF. CDR3 nucleotides: TGCAGCGTTTACGAGGGTTACAATGAGCAGTACTTC.

This clonotype was counted a few times. The chain recombines TRBV12-3 or TRBV12-4 with TRBJ1-5; 7 nucleotides match TRBD1. V gave up 5 bases and J gave up 6 bases; unmatched junction bases: 10. The length of the CDR3 is 15 residues. CDR3 sequence (DNA): TGTGCCAGCAGTCGTAACAGGGGTTCCAGTCAGCCCCAGCATTTT. Translating gives CASSRNRGSSQPQHF.

The chain is built from TRBV12-3 or TRBV12-4 and TRBJ2-5; D remains unclear. The CDR3 spans 13 residues. V lost 4 bases, J lost 5 bases, and 11 bases lay in between. For the CDR3, the DNA is TGTGCCAGCAGTTCGACTCGTTGGGAGACCCAGTACTTC. It yields the protein CASSSTRWETQYF.

About this clonotype itself: Sequence at one end of the junction differs from germline and may be a read error. The chain uses TRBV5-5 and TRBJ1-1, with unresolved D. The CDR3 sequence is 15 residues long. In germline, CDR1 is SGHKS, CDR2 YYEKEE (reference sequence). For the CDR3, the DNA is TGTGCCAGCAGCCACCGGACGGCTGGGAACGCTGAAGCTTTCTTT. Its protein product is CASSHRTAGNAEAFF.

This clonotype was seen repeatedly, ten times or more. J is TRBJ2-5 and V is TRBV20-1; 9 nucleotides match TRBD2. The germline CDR1 and CDR2 sequences are DFQATT and SNEGSKA (reference sequence). Germline trimming cut 2 bases from V and 5 bases from J; bases unmatched to any gene: 6. The CDR3 extends over 14 amino acids. The CDR3 is CSARRLAEWETQYF. CDR3 sequence (DNA): TGCAGTGCTAGACGACTAGCGGAATGGGAGACCCAGTACTTC.

This clonotype occurred a few times. The V gene is TRBV20-1, the J gene TRBJ1-1; the D is unclear. Germline CDR1 is DFQATT and CDR2 is SNEGSKA (reference sequence). Trimming took off 0 bases at V and 4 bases at J, with 12 bases between the two ends. The CDR3 runs to 14 residues. The CDR3 reads CSARDRLLGTEAFF. CDR3 nucleotide sequence: TGCAGTGCTAGAGATCGTCTCCTAGGCACTGAAGCTTTCTTT.

This clonotype was detected ten times or more. The genes are TRBV15 and TRBJ2-1, with D perhaps TRBD2 (7 bases). V was pared by 3 bases and J by 6 bases, with 18 bases between. CDR1 and CDR2 (germline): LNHNV, YYDKDF (reference sequence). This CDR3 has 16 amino acids. CDR3 DNA sequence: TGTGCCACCAGCAGGGCTATGTCGGGGGGCCCCAATGAGCAGTTCTTC. Residues: CATSRAMSGGPNEQFF.

The V gene is TRBV3-1, the J gene TRBJ2-1; 7 nucleotides match TRBD2. After removal of 5 bases from V and 2 bases from J, the junction contained 6 bases not matched to a gene. This CDR3 has 15 residues. Germline CDR1 is LGHDT and CDR2 is YNNKEL (reference sequence). The CDR3 sequence is CASSASGEAYNEQFF. The CDR3 DNA is TGTGCCAGCAGCGCCAGCGGGGAGGCCTACAATGAGCAGTTCTTC.

This rearrangement joins TRBV5-1 to TRBJ2-1; D remains ambiguous. Trimming cost V 1 base and J 3 bases, with 2 bases left between them. Germline V gene lookup returns CDR1 SGHRS and CDR2 YFSETQ. The CDR3 consists of 12 residues. The CDR3 region is CASSLNYNEQFF. The CDR3 nucleotides are TGCGCCAGCAGCTTGAACTACAATGAGCAGTTCTTC.

J is TRBJ1-1 and V is TRBV3-1, with a weak D call TRBD1 (5 bases). The CDR3 spans 13 residues. CDR1 and CDR2 from the germline V gene are LGHDT and YNNKEL (reference sequence). Trimming left V 8 bases short and J 2 bases short, with 12 bases between. In DNA, the CDR3 is TGTGCCAGCCGTGGTGGGGGAAACACTGAAGCTTTCTTT. Amino acid sequence: CASRGGGNTEAFF.

In the case of this clonotype: A much more abundant neighbour one base away suggests this may be a read error. The conserved closing phenylalanine or tryptophan is absent in this CDR3, likely reflecting a read error. The genes are TRBV5-1 and TRBJ1-1, with a tentative D call TRBD1 (6 bases). V gave up 3 bases and J gave up 5 bases, with 8 bases separating them. Germline values: CDR1 SGHRS, CDR2 YFSETQ. The CDR3 extends over 12 amino acids. The CDR3 DNA sequence: TGCGCCAGCAGCTCCCAGGGGACTGAAGCTTTCGTT. Its translation: CASSSQGTEAFV.

This clonotype was detected many times. The chain has TRBV7-6 and TRBJ2-1; unclear D gene. Trimming shortened V by 3 bases and J by 8 bases, and 11 bases separated the two germline ends. The germline gives CDR1 SGHVS, CDR2 FNYEAQ. The CDR3 runs 13 residues. CDR3 coding DNA: TGTGCCAGCAGCTTCCAACTCAGCGATGAGCAGTTCTTC. Translated, it gives CASSFQLSDEQFF. Full variable domain (missing parts from reference TRBV7-6 and TRBJ2-1): GAGVSQSPRYKVTKRGQDVALRCDPISGHVSLYWYRQALGQGPEFLTYFNYEAQQDKSGLPNDRFSAERPEGSISTLTIQRTEQRDSAMYRCASSFQLSDEQFFGPGTRLTVL.

CDR3 region: CASSTMGVRYGYTF. The CDR3 DNA follows: TGTGCCAGCAGTACCATGGGGGTGAGGTATGGCTACACCTTC. The chain couples TRBV13 to TRBJ1-2; D is perhaps TRBD1 (5 bases). The germline V gene encodes CDR1 PRHDT and CDR2 FYEKMQ (reference sequence). V gave up 6 bases and J gave up 5 bases, with 16 bases separating them. The CDR3 is 14 amino acids.

This chain links TRBV7-2 with TRBJ1-3; 8 nucleotides line up with TRBD1. The CDR3 length is 16 residues. Germline V lookup: CDR1 SGHTA, CDR2 FQGNSA. The V and J ends lost 1 base and 2 bases, in that order; junction bases with no gene match: 4. The CDR3 is CASSLVGQGTGNTIYF. The CDR3, as DNA: TGTGCCAGCAGCTTAGTAGGACAGGGTACTGGAAACACCATATATTTT.

This clonotype was seen many times. The rearrangement uses TRBV5-1 and TRBJ2-5; D not certain. The CDR3 is 15 residues long. Trimming shortened V by 0 bases and J by 2 bases, and 11 bases separated the two germline ends. Germline values: CDR1 SGHRS, CDR2 YFSETQ. CDR3 sequence reads: CASSLVSQEQETQYF. The DNA of the CDR3 is TGCGCCAGCAGCTTGGTCTCCCAGGAGCAAGAGACCCAGTACTTC.

In the case of this clonotype: This may be a read error: a much more frequent sequence differs by one nucleotide. The chain employs TRBV20-1 and TRBJ2-4; 9 nucleotides line up with TRBD2. The CDR3 has 13 residues. The germline CDR1 and CDR2 sequences are DFQATT and SNEGSKA (reference sequence). V lost 7 bases to trimming and J lost 15 bases; unmatched junction nucleotides: 16. The CDR3 DNA follows: TGCAGTGGGGTGGGGACTAGCCTCCACGAGCGGTACTTC. It yields the protein CSGVGTSLHERYF.

This clonotype turned up a few times. This sequence joins TRBV5-1 and TRBJ1-1, with 8 bases fitting TRBD1. The trim removed 0 bases at V and 1 base at J, leaving 11 bases unmatched. Germline loops: CDR1 SGHRS, CDR2 YFSETQ. This CDR3 spans 18 amino acids. CDR3 nucleotide sequence: TGCGCCAGCAGCTTGGAAGGCAGGGGGCGCATAGCGAACACTGAAGCTTTCTTT. This encodes CASSLEGRGRIANTEAFF.

The chain links TRBV5-1 to TRBJ1-2, with TRBD1 matching 10 bases. This CDR3 spans 16 amino acids. CDR1 is SGHRS and CDR2 is YFSETQ in the germline V gene. J gave up 6 bases and V 4 bases, and 12 bases lay outside the gene matches. The CDR3 region has the DNA TGCGCCAGCAGCCACATAATCACGGACAGGGGGGATGGCTACACCTTC. Its protein product is CASSHIITDRGDGYTF.

V and J are TRBV20-1 and TRBJ1-2; TRBD1 might be the D (6 bases). V lost 5 bases and J 2 bases, leaving 15 bases between the germline ends. Looked up from germline, CDR1 is DFQATT and CDR2 is SNEGSKA (reference sequence). CDR3 length: 14 residues. The DNA of the CDR3 is TGCAGTGCTCCAGAGGGACACCAGAACTATGGCTACACCTTC. Its protein is CSAPEGHQNYGYTF.

The sample holds a few counts of this clonotype. This rearrangement joins TRBV30 to TRBJ2-7; 9 positions agree with TRBD1. CDR1 and CDR2 (germline): GTSNPN, SVGIG (reference sequence). The CDR3 is 13 amino acids. After removal of 4 bases from V and 3 bases from J, the junction contained 4 bases not matched to a gene. Here the CDR3 reads CAWTDRGHYEQYF. The CDR3 DNA reads as TGTGCCTGGACGGACAGGGGACACTACGAGCAGTACTTC.

This chain connects TRBV6-6 to TRBJ2-7, with D perhaps matching TRBD2 (5 bases). V lost 8 bases to trimming and J lost 6 bases, with 17 bases between them. CDR1 and CDR2 (germline): MNHNY, SVGAGI (reference sequence). This CDR3 is built from 13 residues. Here the CDR3 DNA reads TGTGCCAGCGTCACTGATCCTGGGAGCGAGCAGTACTTC. Translating gives CASVTDPGSEQYF.

This clonotype appeared a few times. The CDR3 here is CASSSRQGRTDTQYF. The CDR3 coding sequence is TGTGCCAGCAGCTCCCGACAGGGGAGAACAGATACGCAGTATTTT. The rearrangement joins TRBV11-1 to TRBJ2-3; 8 bases agree with TRBD1. The germline V gene encodes CDR1 SGHAT and CDR2 FQDESV (reference sequence). This CDR3 is 15 amino acids long. The V and J ends lost 4 bases and 3 bases, in that order; junction bases with no gene match: 6.

The chain uses TRBV28 and TRBJ2-5, with unresolved D. V shed 2 bases and J shed 1 base, with 14 bases lying between them. The CDR3 covers 16 residues. The V gene's germline CDR1 is MDHEN and CDR2 SYDVKM. The CDR3 DNA reads as TGTGCCAGCAGTTTAGAAGTCGGTGAAATCCAAGAGACCCAGTACTTC. Protein product: CASSLEVGEIQETQYF.